What follows is one TCR beta chain and its context. Antigen unknown. The multiple sclerosis controls were treatment-naive patients with relapsing-remitting disease that was stable or active. Roughly 0.45 to 1 ug RNA was reverse transcribed with random hexamers. Amplification of TCR beta CDR3 spanned 54 Vbeta and 13 Jbeta via immunoSEQ multiplex PCR. Via MiXCR, TCRdb re-called the immunoSEQ multiplex PCR reads, giving one row per CDR3 protein. The sample has about 250,000 distinct CDR3 sequences; about 93% are singletons. The sample is drawn from a study of CD8 T cells in Susac syndrome. Study conclusions and caveats: The study conceded that relatively few individuals underwent its TCR sequencing and HLA analysis.

Trimming cost V 0 bases and J 4 bases; bases outside gene matches: 6. Germline CDR1 is GTSNPN and CDR2 is SVGIG (reference sequence). CDR3 length: 15 residues. Sequenced sample: CD4+ T cells from PBMCs. The chain recombines TRBV30 with TRBJ1-5, with 7 bases identical to TRBD1. The source is a human donor with multiple sclerosis. CDR3 amino acids: CAWSVKGARNQPQHF. The CDR3 DNA reads TGTGCCTGGAGTGTAAAGGGGGCTAGGAATCAGCCCCAGCATTTT.